The clone carrying this T cell receptor (beta chain) showed up just once. V shed 1 base, J shed 8 bases, and the junction held 9 bases outside the gene matches. The CDR3 is 15 amino acids. Looked up from germline, CDR1 is SQVTM and CDR2 is ANQGSEA. This sample is drawn from a study of blood T cell repertoires in COVID-19. Generated by immunoSEQ multiplex PCR, the TCRdb table keeps only in-frame clones and is missing some. The sample holds roughly 700,000 clones; approximately 90% are singletons and the top ten take over 0.2%. The clonotype originates from a woman under 30 with acute or convalescent COVID-19. The chain uses TRBV29-1 and TRBJ2-3; 10 bases align to TRBD2. Source material: peripheral blood. The CDR3 DNA is TGCAGCGTTGAAGGAGGGAGCGGGGGGGCTGGTACGCAGTATTTT. It codes for CSVEGGSGGAGTQYF.